The clone carrying this T cell receptor beta chain was found a few times. The antigen is unknown. This specimen comes from a study of T-cell reconstitution after alpha-beta-depleted transplantation in children. There are 17 residues in the CDR3. The V end was cut by 2 bases, the J end by 5 bases, with 20 bases between. The germline V gene encodes CDR1 MGHRA and CDR2 YSYEKL. The authors prepared the TCRbeta library with unique molecular identifiers. TCRdb analysed the PCR reads with MiXCR anew, one entry per CDR3 protein. The data contain about a million distinct CDR3 sequences, roughly 29% of them seen just once; the ten biggest clones take up under 30%. Overall study findings and caveats: Where alpha-beta T cells came from about two months after transplant was reportedly several hundred expanded graft clones. One year after transplant, T-cell counts and diversity came mostly from newly produced T cells. After transplant, high TCRbeta diversity at day 60 in some patients arose from surviving recipient T cells and thymic progenitors.

The chain employs TRBV4-1 and TRBJ2-3, with D tentatively TRBD1 (5 bases). The specimen was PBMCs, mostly from graft donor cells, collected 360 days after TCRalphabeta/CD19-depleted stem cell transplant. The receptor was derived from a boy younger than two who had a stem cell transplant for SCID, so the T cells may come from the graft donor. The CDR3 region has the DNA TGCGCCAGCAGCCAAAGTACAGGATTTTCCCCAGGAGATACGCAGTATTTT. This gives the protein CASSQSTGFSPGDTQYF.